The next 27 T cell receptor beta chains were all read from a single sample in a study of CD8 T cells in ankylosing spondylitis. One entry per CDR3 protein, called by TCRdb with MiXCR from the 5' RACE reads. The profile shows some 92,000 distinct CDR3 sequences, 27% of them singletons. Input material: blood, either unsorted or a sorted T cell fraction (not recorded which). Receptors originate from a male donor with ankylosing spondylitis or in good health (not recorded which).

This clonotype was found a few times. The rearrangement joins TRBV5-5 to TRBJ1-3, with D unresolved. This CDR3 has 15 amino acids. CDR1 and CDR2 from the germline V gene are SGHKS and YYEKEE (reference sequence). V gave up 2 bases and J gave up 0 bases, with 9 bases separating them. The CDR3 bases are TGTGCCAGCAGCTTAAGGCTGCCCTCTGGAAACACCATATATTTT. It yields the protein CASSLRLPSGNTIYF.

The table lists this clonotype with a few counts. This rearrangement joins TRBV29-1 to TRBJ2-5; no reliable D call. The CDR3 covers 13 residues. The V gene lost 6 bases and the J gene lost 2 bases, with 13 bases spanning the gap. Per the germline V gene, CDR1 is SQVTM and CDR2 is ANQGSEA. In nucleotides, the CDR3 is TGCAGCGTACCAAAGGGCCTACAAGAGACCCAGTACTTC. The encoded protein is CSVPKGLQETQYF.

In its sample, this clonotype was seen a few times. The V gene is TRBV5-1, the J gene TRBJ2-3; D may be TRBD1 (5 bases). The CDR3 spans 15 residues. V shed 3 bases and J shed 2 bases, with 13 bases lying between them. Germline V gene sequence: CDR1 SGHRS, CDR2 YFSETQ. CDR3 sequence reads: CASSYLGVDTDTQYF. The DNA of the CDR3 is TGCGCCAGCAGCTATCTAGGGGTCGACACAGATACGCAGTATTTT.

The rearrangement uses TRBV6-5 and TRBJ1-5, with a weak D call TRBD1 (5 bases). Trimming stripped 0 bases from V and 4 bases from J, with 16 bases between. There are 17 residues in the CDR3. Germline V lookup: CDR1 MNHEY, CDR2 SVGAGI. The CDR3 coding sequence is TGTGCCAGCAGTTACTCGAGTCAAGGGACGGTTAATCAGCCCCAGCATTTT. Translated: CASSYSSQGTVNQPQHF.

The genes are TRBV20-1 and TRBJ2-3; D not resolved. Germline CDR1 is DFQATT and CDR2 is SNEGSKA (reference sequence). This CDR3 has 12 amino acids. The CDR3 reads CSQSPKADTQYF. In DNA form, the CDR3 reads TGCAGCCAAAGCCCCAAGGCGGATACGCAGTATTTT.

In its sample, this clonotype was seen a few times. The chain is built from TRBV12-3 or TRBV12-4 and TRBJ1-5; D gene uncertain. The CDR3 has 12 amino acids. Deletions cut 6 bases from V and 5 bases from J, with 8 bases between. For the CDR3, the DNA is TGTGCCAGCAGAACAACGGATCAGCCCCAGCATTTT. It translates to CASRTTDQPQHF.

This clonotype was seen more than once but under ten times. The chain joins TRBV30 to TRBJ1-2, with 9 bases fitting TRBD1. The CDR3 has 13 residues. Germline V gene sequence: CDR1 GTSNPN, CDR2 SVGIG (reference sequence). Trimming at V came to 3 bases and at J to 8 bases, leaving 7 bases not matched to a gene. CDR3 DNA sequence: TGTGCCTGGAGGGCCACAGGGGGCGACGGCTACACCTTC. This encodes CAWRATGGDGYTF.

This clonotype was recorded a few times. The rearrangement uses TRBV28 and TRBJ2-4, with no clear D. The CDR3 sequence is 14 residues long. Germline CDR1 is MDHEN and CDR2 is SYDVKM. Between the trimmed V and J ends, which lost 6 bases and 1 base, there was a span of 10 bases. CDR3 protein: CASSRTAAKNIQYF. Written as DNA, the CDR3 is TGTGCCAGCAGCCGGACCGCGGCCAAAAACATTCAGTACTTC.

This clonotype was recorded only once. CDR3 protein: CASSQDRWRRGYGYTF. CDR3 DNA: TGTGCCAGCAGCCAAGATCGCTGGAGGAGGGGGTATGGCTACACCTTC. The V and J genes are TRBV4-2 and TRBJ1-2; TRBD1 is a possible D gene (6 bases). CDR1 is LGHNA, CDR2 YNFKEQ, per germline. The CDR3 loop spans 16 amino acids. The V end was cut by 0 bases, the J end by 5 bases, with 16 bases between.

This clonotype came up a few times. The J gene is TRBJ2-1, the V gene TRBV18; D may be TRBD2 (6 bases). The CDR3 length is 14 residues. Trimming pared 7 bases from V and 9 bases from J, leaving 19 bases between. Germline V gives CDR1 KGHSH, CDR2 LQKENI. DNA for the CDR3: TGTGCCAGCTGTTCATCCGGGACTTACGGTGAGCAGTTCTTC. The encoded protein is CASCSSGTYGEQFF.

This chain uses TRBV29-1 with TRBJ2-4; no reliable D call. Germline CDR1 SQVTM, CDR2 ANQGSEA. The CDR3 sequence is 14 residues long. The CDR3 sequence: CSASSRLAKNIQYF. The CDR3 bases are TGCAGTGCCAGTTCACGGCTAGCCAAAAACATTCAGTACTTC.

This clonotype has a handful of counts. The CDR3 DNA reads TGTGCCAGCAGTTTAGTTCAGGGGGGCGAGCAGTACTTC. Amino acids: CASSLVQGGEQYF. The J gene is TRBJ2-7, the V gene TRBV12-3 or TRBV12-4; a weak D match, TRBD1 (7 bases). V dropped 1 base and J dropped 6 bases, with 10 bases sitting between them. The CDR3 extends over 13 amino acids.

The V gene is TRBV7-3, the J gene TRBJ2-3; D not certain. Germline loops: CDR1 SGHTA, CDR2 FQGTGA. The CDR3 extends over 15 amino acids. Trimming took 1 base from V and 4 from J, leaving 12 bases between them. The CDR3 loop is CASSLNPAGADTQYF. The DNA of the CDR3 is TGTGCCAGCAGCTTAAATCCAGCTGGGGCAGATACGCAGTATTTT.

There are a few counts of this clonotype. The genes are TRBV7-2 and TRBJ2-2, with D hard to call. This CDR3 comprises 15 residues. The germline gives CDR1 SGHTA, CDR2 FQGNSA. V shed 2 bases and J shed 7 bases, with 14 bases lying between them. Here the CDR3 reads CASSLIQIRGGELFF. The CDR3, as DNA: TGTGCCAGCAGCTTAATACAAATTAGAGGCGGGGAGCTGTTTTTT.

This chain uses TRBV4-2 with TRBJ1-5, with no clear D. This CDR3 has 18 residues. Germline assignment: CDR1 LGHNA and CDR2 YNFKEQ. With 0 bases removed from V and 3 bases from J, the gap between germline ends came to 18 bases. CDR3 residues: CASSQEGSSLSANQPQHF. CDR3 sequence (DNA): TGTGCCAGCAGCCAAGAAGGGAGTTCCCTGAGCGCCAATCAGCCCCAGCATTTT.

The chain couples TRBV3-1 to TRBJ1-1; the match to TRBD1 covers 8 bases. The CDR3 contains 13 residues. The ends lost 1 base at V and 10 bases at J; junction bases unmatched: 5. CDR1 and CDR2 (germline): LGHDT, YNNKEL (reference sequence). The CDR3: CASSQGGQATAFF. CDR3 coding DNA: TGTGCCAGCAGCCAAGGGGGACAGGCGACAGCTTTCTTT.

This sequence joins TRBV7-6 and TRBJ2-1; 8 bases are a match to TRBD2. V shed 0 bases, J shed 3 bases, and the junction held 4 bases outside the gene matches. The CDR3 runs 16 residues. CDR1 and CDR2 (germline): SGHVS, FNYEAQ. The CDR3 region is CASSLAGTRFYNEQFF. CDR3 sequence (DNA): TGTGCCAGCAGCTTAGCGGGGACTAGATTCTACAATGAGCAGTTCTTC.

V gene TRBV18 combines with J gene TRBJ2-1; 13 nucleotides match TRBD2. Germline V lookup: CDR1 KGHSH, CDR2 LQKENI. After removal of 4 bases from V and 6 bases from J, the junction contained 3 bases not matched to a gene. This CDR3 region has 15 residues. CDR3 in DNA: TGTGCCAGCTCACGGACTAGCGGGAGTATCAATGAGCAGTTCTTC. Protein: CASSRTSGSINEQFF.

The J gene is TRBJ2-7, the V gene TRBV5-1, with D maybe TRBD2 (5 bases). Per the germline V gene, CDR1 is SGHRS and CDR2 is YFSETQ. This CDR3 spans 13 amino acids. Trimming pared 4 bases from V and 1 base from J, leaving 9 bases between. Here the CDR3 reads CASSLRGSYEQYF. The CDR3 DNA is TGCGCCAGCAGCCTTAGAGGGTCCTACGAGCAGTACTTC.

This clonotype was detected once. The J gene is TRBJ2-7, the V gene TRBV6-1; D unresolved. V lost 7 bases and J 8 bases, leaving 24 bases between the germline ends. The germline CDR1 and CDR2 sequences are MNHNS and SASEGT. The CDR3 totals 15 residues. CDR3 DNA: TGTGCCAGCAACGAACAAATATGGTCCAGTGGAAAGCAGTACTTC. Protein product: CASNEQIWSSGKQYF.

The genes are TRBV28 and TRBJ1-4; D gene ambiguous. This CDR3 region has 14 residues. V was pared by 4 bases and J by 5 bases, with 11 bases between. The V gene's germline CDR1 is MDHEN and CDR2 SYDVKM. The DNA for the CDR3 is TGTGCCAGCAGTTCGCGTACAGCAAATGAAAAACTGTTTTTT. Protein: CASSSRTANEKLFF.

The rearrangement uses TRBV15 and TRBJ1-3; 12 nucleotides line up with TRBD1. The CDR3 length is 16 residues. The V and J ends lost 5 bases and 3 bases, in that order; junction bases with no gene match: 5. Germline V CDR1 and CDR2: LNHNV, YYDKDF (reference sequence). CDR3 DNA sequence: TGTGCCACCAGCGACCGGGACAGGGGGCTTGGAAACACCATATATTTT. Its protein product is CATSDRDRGLGNTIYF.

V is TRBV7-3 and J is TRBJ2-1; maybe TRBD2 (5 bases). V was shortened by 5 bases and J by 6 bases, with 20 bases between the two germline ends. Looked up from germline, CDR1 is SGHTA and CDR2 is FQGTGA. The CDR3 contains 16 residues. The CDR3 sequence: CASSENSVSPRNEQFF. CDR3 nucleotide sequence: TGTGCCAGCAGCGAGAATAGCGTCTCCCCCCGCAATGAGCAGTTCTTC.

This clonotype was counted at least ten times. The chain's CDR3 is CSAPRNPASDSFEQFF. The DNA of the CDR3 is TGCAGTGCTCCCCGAAATCCGGCTAGCGATAGCTTTGAGCAGTTCTTC. The chain joins TRBV20-1 to TRBJ2-1, with a weak D call TRBD2 (6 bases). This CDR3 has 16 amino acids. CDR1 and CDR2 (germline): DFQATT, SNEGSKA (reference sequence). Deletions cut 5 bases from V and 9 bases from J, with 26 bases between.

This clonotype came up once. The CDR3 DNA sequence: TGTGCCAGCACATCGGGGGGAGACGGCACAGATACGCAGTATTTT. Protein sequence: CASTSGGDGTDTQYF. V gene TRBV6-2 or TRBV6-3 combines with J gene TRBJ2-3, with 7 bases identical to TRBD2. V lost 7 bases, J lost 1 base, and 8 bases stayed unmatched. This CDR3 contains 15 residues. The V gene's germline CDR1 is MNHEY and CDR2 SVGEGT.

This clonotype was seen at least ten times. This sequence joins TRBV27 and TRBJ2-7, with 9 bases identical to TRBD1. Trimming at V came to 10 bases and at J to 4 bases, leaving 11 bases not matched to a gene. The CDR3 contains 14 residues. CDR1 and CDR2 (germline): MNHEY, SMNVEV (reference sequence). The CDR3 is CATRIPGQGYEQYF. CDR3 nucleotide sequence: TGTGCCACCCGTATCCCGGGACAGGGATACGAGCAGTACTTC.

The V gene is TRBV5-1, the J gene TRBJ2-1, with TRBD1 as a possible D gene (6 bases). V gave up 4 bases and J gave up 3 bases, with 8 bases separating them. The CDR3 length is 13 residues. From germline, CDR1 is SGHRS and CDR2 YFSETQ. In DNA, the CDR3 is TGCGCCAGCAGCGCGGACAGCTACAATGAGCAGTTCTTC. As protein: CASSADSYNEQFF.